Each of the 13 T cell receptor beta chains below was sequenced from the same sample in a study of Graves' ophthalmopathy and Graves' hyperthyroidism. From RNA, the CDR3 regions of TCR beta chains were amplified and sequenced. HTBI primers were employed in first-round RT-PCR, then a second-round multiplex PCR followed. TCRdb processed the multiplex PCR reads anew with MiXCR; each CDR3 protein has one entry. The sample records about 400,000 distinct CDR3 sequences, 15% to 20% being singletons. Sequencing was carried out using peripheral blood. These receptor sequences come from a woman aged 18-29 years with Graves' ophthalmopathy.

The genes are TRBV19 and TRBJ2-7, with D maybe TRBD1 (6 bases). Per germline, CDR1 LNHDA and CDR2 SQIVND (reference sequence). V was pared by 4 bases and J by 0 bases, with 10 bases between. The CDR3 is 14 residues long. The CDR3 DNA is TGTGCCAGTAGTAGGACAGATAGCTCCTACGAGCAGTACTTC. Amino acid sequence: CASSRTDSSYEQYF. The variable domain in full, completed from reference TRBV19 and TRBJ2-7, reads DGGITQSPKYLFRKEGQNVTLSCEQNLNHDAMYWYRQDPGQGLRLIYYSQIVNDFQKGDIAEGYSVSREKKESFPLTVTSAQKNPTAFYLCASSRTDSSYEQYFGPGTRLTVT.

J is TRBJ2-7 and V is TRBV7-8; 10 bases are a match to TRBD2. Germline lookup yields CDR1 SGHVS and CDR2 FQNEAQ. The trim removed 3 bases at V and 7 bases at J, leaving 9 bases unmatched. The CDR3 sequence is 15 residues long. Written as DNA, the CDR3 is TGTGCCAGCAGCTTCCGAGCGGGAGGGCCGAAAGAGCAGTACTTC. Translating gives CASSFRAGGPKEQYF.

This clonotype occurred many times. V gene TRBV18 combines with J gene TRBJ1-1; no clear D gene. V lost 3 bases and J lost 0, with 14 bases in between. The CDR3 loop spans 16 amino acids. The germline V gene has CDR1 KGHSH and CDR2 LQKENI. CDR3 sequence reads: CASSPQATAMNTEAFF. DNA for the CDR3: TGTGCCAGCTCACCGCAAGCGACGGCCATGAACACTGAAGCTTTCTTT.

This clonotype was counted at least ten times. The J gene is TRBJ1-2, the V gene TRBV3-1; a weak D match, TRBD1 (5 bases). V was clipped by 3 bases and J by 8 bases, with 16 bases between them. Germline CDR1 is LGHDT and CDR2 is YNNKEL (reference sequence). CDR3 length equals 14 residues. CDR3: CASSHQGAVRGYTF. The CDR3 DNA is TGTGCCAGCAGCCACCAGGGTGCAGTACGCGGCTACACCTTC. The whole variable domain, filled in from reference TRBV3-1 and TRBJ1-2, reads DTAVSQTPKYLVTQMGNDKSIKCEQNLGHDTMYWYKQDSKKFLKIMFSYNNKELIINETVPNRFSPKSPDKAHLNLHINSLELGDSAVYFCASSHQGAVRGYTFGSGTRLTVV.

This clonotype has a count of ten or more. V is TRBV12-3 or TRBV12-4 and J is TRBJ2-2; D unclear. The CDR3 sequence is 14 residues long. Trimming removed 6 bases from V and 0 bases from J, with 8 bases in between. For the CDR3, the DNA is TGTGCCAGCAGGTTGGGATCGAACACCGGGGAGCTGTTTTTT. This translates into CASRLGSNTGELFF.

This clonotype was seen at least ten times. The chain couples TRBV6-6 to TRBJ1-5; the match to TRBD1 covers 7 bases. This CDR3 spans 19 amino acids. The germline gives CDR1 MNHNY, CDR2 SVGAGI (reference sequence). V was pared by 10 bases and J by 1 base, with 22 bases of the junction left unmatched. For the CDR3, the DNA is TGTGCCAACACCTTCTCATTACAGGGGCGTGGGGACAGCAATCAGCCCCAGCATTTT. Protein product: CANTFSLQGRGDSNQPQHF.

This clonotype has ten or more counts. The J gene is TRBJ1-3, the V gene TRBV6-5; D call uncertain. The V end lost 4 bases, the J end lost 3 bases, and 13 bases lay between the germline ends. In germline, CDR1 is MNHEY, CDR2 SVGAGI. The CDR3 is 15 amino acids. The CDR3 DNA reads TGTGCCAGCAGTTCCAGTACCGATAGTGGAAACACCATATATTTT. Translation: CASSSSTDSGNTIYF.

The chain has TRBV28 and TRBJ1-5; 10 nucleotides match TRBD1. After removal of 8 bases from V and 14 bases from J, the junction contained 12 bases not matched to a gene. The CDR3 spans 13 residues. CDR1 MDHEN and CDR2 SYDVKM come from the germline V gene. The CDR3 loop reads CASEAGTGETKHF. The CDR3 DNA is TGTGCCAGCGAAGCCGGGACAGGGGAAACAAAGCATTTT.

This clonotype was recorded at least ten times. The J gene is TRBJ1-6, the V gene TRBV20-1; possibly TRBD1 for D (5 bases). CDR3 length equals 14 residues. Trimming cost V 5 bases and J 8 bases, with 16 bases left between them. Germline V gene lookup returns CDR1 DFQATT and CDR2 SNEGSKA (reference sequence). The DNA for the CDR3 is TGCAGTGCTCCTCCGGACATGCGGGATTCACCCCTCCACTTT. Amino acids: CSAPPDMRDSPLHF.

V and J are TRBV20-1 and TRBJ2-7; D possibly corresponds to TRBD2 (6 bases). The germline gives CDR1 DFQATT, CDR2 SNEGSKA (reference sequence). The CDR3 totals 15 residues. Trimming left V 4 bases short and J 3 bases short, with 19 bases between. For the CDR3, the DNA is TGCAGTGCTATGGTGGGCGTCGGGGGTCGCTACGAGCAGTACTTC. It specifies CSAMVGVGGRYEQYF.

This clonotype was detected ten times or more. This sequence joins TRBV24-1 and TRBJ2-7; D unresolved. The CDR3 consists of 11 residues. V was pared by 3 bases and J by 7 bases, with 6 bases between. Germline CDR1 is KGHDR and CDR2 is SFDVKD. The CDR3: CATSDAMEQYF. The CDR3 nucleotides read TGTGCCACCAGTGATGCTATGGAGCAGTACTTC.

This clonotype was recorded many times. The chain combines TRBV6-5 with TRBJ1-1; possible D gene TRBD1, 5 bases. The CDR3 covers 16 residues. Looked up from germline, CDR1 is MNHEY and CDR2 is SVGAGI. Trimming pared 6 bases from V and 4 bases from J, leaving 21 bases between. CDR3 region: CASSPDIGQLSTEAFF. DNA of the CDR3: TGTGCCAGCAGCCCGGACATCGGGCAGTTGAGCACTGAAGCTTTCTTT.

A remark on this clonotype: Germline is not matched at one junction end, which may reflect a read error. This chain joins TRBV11-2 and TRBJ2-5; 9 bases are shared with TRBD2. The CDR3 is made up of 17 amino acids. Germline V lookup: CDR1 SGHAT, CDR2 FQNNGV. The CDR3 nucleotides are TGTGCCAGCAGCCAAGACGTCAGCGGGGGGTTCCAAGGGACCCAGTACTTC. Translating gives CASSQDVSGGFQGTQYF. Variable domain in full (rest from reference TRBV11-2 and TRBJ2-5): EAGVAQSPRYKIIEKRQSVAFWCNPISGHATLYWYQQILGQGPKLLIQFQNNGVVDDSQLPKDRFSAERLKGVDSTLKIQPAKLEDSAVYLCASSQDVSGGFQGTQYFGPGTRLLVL.